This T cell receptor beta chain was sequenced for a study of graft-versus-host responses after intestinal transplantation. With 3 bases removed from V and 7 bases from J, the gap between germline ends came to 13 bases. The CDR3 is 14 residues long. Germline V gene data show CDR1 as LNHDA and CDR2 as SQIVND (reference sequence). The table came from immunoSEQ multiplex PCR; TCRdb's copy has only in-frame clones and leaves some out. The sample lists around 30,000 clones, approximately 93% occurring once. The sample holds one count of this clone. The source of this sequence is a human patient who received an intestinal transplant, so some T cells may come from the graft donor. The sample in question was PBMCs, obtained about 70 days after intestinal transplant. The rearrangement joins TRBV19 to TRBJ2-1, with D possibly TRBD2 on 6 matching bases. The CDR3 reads CASSILREDNEQFF. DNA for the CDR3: TGTGCCAGTAGTATCCTAAGGGAGGATAATGAGCAGTTCTTC.